The T cell receptor (beta chain) under discussion was sequenced for a study of T cells in Graves' hyperthyroidism and ophthalmopathy. Study context: Any treatment followed the collection of peripheral blood at initial diagnosis. The study, taken as a whole, reports: A 13 V-J signature model discriminated ophthalmopathy versus stable hyperthyroidism. Among thyroid clonotypes expanded above 0.001, most also appeared in blood.

This clonotype was counted ten times or more. What it binds is unknown. Using RNA transcripts as the source, TCR beta CDR3 regions were amplified. An initial round of RT-PCR targeting the TCR CDR3 relied on the HTBI primer set. TCRdb itself ran the multiplex PCR reads through MiXCR, one entry per CDR3 protein. The sample gives about 350,000 distinct CDR3 sequences, 15% to 20% of which show up once; 15% to 18% is in the top ten. Diagnosis rested on symptoms, serum thyroxine and TRAb, thyroid ultrasound, and orbital computed tomography. This CDR3 spans 13 amino acids. V lost 4 bases and J lost 7, with 8 bases in between. Germline lookup yields CDR1 MDHEN and CDR2 SYDVKM.

The rearrangement links TRBV28 to TRBJ1-6; D not resolved. The material sequenced was blood. This sequence was found in a woman in her thirties or forties with Graves' ophthalmopathy. CDR3 region: CASSSRMNSPLHF. The CDR3, as DNA: TGTGCCAGCAGTTCCAGAATGAATTCACCCCTCCACTTT.